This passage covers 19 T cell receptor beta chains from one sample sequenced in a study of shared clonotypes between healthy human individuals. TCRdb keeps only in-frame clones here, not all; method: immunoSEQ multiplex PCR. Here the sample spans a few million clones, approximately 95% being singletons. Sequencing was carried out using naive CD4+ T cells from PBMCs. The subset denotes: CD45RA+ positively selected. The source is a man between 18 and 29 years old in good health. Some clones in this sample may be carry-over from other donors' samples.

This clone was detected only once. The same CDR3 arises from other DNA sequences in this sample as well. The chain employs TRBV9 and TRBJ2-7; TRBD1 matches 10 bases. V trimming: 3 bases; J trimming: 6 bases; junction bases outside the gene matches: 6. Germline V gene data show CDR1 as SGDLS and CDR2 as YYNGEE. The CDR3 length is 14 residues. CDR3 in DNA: TGTGCCAGCAGCGCGGGGACAGGGGTTTCCGAGCAGTACTTC. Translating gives CASSAGTGVSEQYF. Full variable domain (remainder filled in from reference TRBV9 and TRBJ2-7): DSGVTQTPKHLITATGQRVTLRCSPRSGDLSVYWYQQSLDQGLQFLIQYYNGEERAKGNILERFSAQQFPDLHSELNLSSLELGDSALYFCASSAGTGVSEQYFGPGTRLTVT.

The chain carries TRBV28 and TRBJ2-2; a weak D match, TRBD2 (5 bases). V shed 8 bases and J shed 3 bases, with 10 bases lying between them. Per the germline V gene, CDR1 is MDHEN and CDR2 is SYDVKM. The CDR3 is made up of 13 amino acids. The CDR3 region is CASGRADTGELFF. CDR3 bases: TGTGCCAGCGGCAGAGCGGACACCGGGGAGCTGTTTTTT.

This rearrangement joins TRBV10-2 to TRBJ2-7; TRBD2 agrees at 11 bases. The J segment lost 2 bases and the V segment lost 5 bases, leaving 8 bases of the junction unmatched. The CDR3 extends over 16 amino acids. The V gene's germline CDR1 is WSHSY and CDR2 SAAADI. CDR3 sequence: CASSRQTSGATYEQYF. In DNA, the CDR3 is TGCGCCAGCAGTCGACAGACTAGCGGGGCTACCTACGAGCAGTACTTC.

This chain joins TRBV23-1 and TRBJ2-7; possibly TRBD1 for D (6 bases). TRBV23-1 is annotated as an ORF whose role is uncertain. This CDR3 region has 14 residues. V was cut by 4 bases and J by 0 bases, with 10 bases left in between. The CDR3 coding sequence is TGCGCCAGCAGTCCGGCAGGGGCCTCCTACGAGCAGTACTTC. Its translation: CASSPAGASYEQYF.

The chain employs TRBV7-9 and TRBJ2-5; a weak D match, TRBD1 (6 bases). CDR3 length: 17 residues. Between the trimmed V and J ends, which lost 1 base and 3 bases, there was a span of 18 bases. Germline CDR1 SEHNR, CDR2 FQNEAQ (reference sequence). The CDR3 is CASSLVLGQPTKETQYF. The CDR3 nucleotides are TGTGCCAGCAGCTTAGTTTTGGGACAACCTACTAAAGAGACCCAGTACTTC.

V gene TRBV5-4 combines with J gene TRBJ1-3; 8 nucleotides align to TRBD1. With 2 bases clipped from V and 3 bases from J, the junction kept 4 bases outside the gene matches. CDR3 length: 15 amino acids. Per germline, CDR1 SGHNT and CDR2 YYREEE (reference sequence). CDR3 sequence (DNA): TGTGCCAGCAGCTTACAGGGGGGTGGTGGAAACACCATATATTTT. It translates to CASSLQGGGGNTIYF.

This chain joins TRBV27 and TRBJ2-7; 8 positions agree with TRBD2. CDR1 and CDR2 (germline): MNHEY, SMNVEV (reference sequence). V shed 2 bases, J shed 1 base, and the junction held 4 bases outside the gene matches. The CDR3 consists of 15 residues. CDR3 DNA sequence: TGTGCCAGCAGTTTAGCGGGAGGTGCGTCCTACGAGCAGTACTTC. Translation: CASSLAGGASYEQYF.

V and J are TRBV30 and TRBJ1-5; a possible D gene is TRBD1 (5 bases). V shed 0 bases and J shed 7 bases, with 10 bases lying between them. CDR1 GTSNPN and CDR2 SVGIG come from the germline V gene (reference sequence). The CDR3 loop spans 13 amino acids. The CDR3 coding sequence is TGTGCCTGGAGTGTAGAGGGGCCACAGCCCCAGCATTTT. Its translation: CAWSVEGPQPQHF. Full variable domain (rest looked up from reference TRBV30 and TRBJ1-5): SQTIHQWPATLVQPVGSPLSLECTVEGTSNPNLYWYRQAAGRGLQLLFYSVGIGQISSEVPQNLSASRPQDRQFILSSKKLLLSDSGFYLCAWSVEGPQPQHFGDGTRLSIL.

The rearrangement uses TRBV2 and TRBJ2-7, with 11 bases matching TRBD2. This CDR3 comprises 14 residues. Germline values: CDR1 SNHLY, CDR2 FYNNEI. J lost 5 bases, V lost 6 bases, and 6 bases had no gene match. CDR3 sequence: CASRVAGGIDEQYF. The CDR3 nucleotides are TGTGCCAGCAGGGTAGCGGGAGGGATAGACGAGCAGTACTTC.

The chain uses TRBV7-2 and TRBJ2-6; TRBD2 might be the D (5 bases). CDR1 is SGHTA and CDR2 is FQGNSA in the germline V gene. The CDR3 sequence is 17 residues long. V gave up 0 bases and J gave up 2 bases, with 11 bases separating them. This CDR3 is CASSLAPTSTGANVLTF. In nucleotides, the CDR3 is TGTGCCAGCAGCTTAGCGCCTACTAGTACTGGGGCCAACGTCCTGACTTTC.

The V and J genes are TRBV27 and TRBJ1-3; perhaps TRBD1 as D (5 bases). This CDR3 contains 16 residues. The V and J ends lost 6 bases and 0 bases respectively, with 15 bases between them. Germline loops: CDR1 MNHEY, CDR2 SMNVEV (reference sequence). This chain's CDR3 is CASSSTDLSSGNTIYF. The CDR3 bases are TGTGCCAGCAGCTCGACAGACTTAAGCTCTGGAAACACCATATATTTT.

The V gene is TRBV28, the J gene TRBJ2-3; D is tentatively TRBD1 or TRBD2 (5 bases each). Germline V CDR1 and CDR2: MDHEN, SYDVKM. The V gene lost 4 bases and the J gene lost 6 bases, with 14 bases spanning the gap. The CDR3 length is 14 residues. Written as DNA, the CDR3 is TGTGCCAGCAGTTCACCCATAGAGGGGGATACGCAGTATTTT. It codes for CASSSPIEGDTQYF. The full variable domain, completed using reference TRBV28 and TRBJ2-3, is DVKVTQSSRYLVKRTGEKVFLECVQDMDHENMFWYRQDPGLGLRLIYFSYDVKMKEKGDIPEGYSVSREKKERFSLILESASTNQTSMYLCASSSPIEGDTQYFGPGTRLTVL.

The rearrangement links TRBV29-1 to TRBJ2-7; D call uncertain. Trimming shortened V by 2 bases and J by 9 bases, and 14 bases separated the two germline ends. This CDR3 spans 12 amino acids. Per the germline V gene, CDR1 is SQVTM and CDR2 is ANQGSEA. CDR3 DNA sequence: TGCAGCGTTGAAAAGGGAACCTCGGCGCAGTACTTC. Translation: CSVEKGTSAQYF.

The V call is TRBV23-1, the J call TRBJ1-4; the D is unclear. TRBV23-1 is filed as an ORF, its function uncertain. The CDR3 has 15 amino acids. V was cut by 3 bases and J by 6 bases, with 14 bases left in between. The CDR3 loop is CASSHRAWRDEKLFF. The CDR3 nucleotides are TGCGCCAGCAGTCATCGGGCCTGGCGGGATGAAAAACTGTTTTTT.

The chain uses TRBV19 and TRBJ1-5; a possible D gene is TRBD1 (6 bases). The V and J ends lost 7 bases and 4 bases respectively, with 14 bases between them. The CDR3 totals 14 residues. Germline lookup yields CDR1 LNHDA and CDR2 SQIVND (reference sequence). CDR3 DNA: TGTGCCAGTACCCCTGGGACATTTAATCAGCCCCAGCATTTT. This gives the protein CASTPGTFNQPQHF.

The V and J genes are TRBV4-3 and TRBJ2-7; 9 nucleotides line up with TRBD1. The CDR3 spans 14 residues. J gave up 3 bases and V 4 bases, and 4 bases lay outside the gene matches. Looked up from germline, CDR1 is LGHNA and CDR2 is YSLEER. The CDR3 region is CASSLGQGRYEQYF. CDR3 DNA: TGCGCCAGCAGCCTAGGACAGGGGCGCTACGAGCAGTACTTC.

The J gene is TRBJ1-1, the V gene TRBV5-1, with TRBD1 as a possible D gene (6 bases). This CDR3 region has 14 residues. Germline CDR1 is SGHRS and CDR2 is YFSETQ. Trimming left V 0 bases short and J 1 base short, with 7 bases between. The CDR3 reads CASSLADRNTEAFF. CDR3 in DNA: TGCGCCAGCAGCTTGGCGGACAGGAACACTGAAGCTTTCTTT. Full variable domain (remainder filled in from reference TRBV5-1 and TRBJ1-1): KAGVTQTPRYLIKTRGQQVTLSCSPISGHRSVSWYQQTPGQGLQFLFEYFSETQRNKGNFPGRFSGRQFSNSRSEMNVSTLELGDSALYLCASSLADRNTEAFFGQGTRLTVV.

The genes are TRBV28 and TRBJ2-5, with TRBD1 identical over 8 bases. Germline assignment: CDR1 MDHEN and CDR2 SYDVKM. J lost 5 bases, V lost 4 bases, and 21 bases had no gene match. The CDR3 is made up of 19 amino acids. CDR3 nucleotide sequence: TGTGCCAGCAGTTCTCCCGGACAGGGACCTCGTGATAATTCGGAGACCCAGTACTTC. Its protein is CASSSPGQGPRDNSETQYF.

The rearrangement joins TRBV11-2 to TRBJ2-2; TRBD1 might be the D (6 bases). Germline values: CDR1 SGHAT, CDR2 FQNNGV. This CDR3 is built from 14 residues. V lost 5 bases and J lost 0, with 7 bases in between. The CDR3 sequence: CASSHRANTGELFF. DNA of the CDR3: TGTGCCAGCAGCCACAGGGCGAACACCGGGGAGCTGTTTTTT.